This TCR beta chain came from a study of blood T cell repertoires in COVID-19. There are 17 residues in the CDR3. Germline CDR1 and CDR2: SNHLY and FYNNEI. Trimming removed 6 bases from V and 1 base from J; junction bases left unmatched: 7. Profiling relied on immunoSEQ multiplex PCR, and the TCRdb table lists in-frame clones only, not all of them. This sample has roughly 220,000 clones, with about 79% found just once. This sequence joins TRBV2 and TRBJ2-5, with 14 bases matching TRBD2. The sequenced sample was PBMCs or T cells enriched from blood (not recorded which). The clonotype comes from a woman in her thirties or forties with acute COVID-19. CDR3 bases: TGTGCCAGCAGGATCCCCGGGACTAGCGGGGGCCAAGAGACCCAGTACTTC. It yields the protein CASRIPGTSGGQETQYF.